This T cell receptor beta chain was sequenced in a study of breast tumors, draining lymph nodes, adjacent tissues. Breast cancer patients provided tissue from their axillary draining lymph nodes. TCRdb used MiXCR to reprocess the multiplex PCR reads, holding one entry per CDR3 protein. The sample records 120,000 to 150,000 distinct CDR3 sequences, about 31% being singletons. This clonotype was recorded many times. The CDR3 length is 14 residues. Germline values: CDR1 SGHVS, CDR2 FQNEAQ. V trimming: 7 bases; J trimming: 5 bases; junction bases outside the gene matches: 5. This rearrangement joins TRBV7-8 to TRBJ2-1; the match to TRBD2 covers 10 bases. Sequencing input: axillary lymph node tissue. The sequence was collected from a female donor with breast cancer. Some clones in this sample may be carry-over from other donors' samples. CDR3 in DNA: TGTGCCAGCATGGCTAGCGGGGGAAACAATGAGCAGTTCTTC. It is translated as CASMASGGNNEQFF.